These 18 T cell receptor beta chains were sequenced from one sample in a study of T cell responses to AZD1222 COVID-19 vaccine. Generated by immunoSEQ multiplex PCR, the TCRdb table keeps only in-frame clones and is missing some. Among under 200,000 clones listed, 85% to 95% were seen once. Sequencing was performed on peripheral blood, taken 28 days after the second dose of the MenACWY control vaccine. Receptors were obtained from an adult who received the MenACWY meningococcal vaccine as a control.

J is TRBJ2-1 and V is TRBV12-3 or TRBV12-4; D uncertain. This CDR3 is built from 13 residues. V was pared by 0 bases and J by 5 bases, with 5 bases between. The CDR3 protein is CASSLAGNNEQFF. CDR3 bases: TGTGCCAGCAGTTTAGCGGGAAACAATGAGCAGTTCTTC.

The V and J genes are TRBV30 and TRBJ1-5; D possibly corresponds to TRBD1 (5 bases). CDR3 length: 16 residues. V was cut by 3 bases and J by 2 bases, with 17 bases left in between. Germline CDR1 and CDR2: GTSNPN and SVGIG (reference sequence). The CDR3 DNA is TGTGCCTGGAGCCCAATGGGGGGGGTTCGCAATCAGCCCCAGCATTTT. Its protein is CAWSPMGGVRNQPQHF.

This chain joins TRBV7-3 and TRBJ1-6, with 7 positions matching TRBD1. After removal of 5 bases from V and 7 bases from J, the junction contained 8 bases not matched to a gene. The CDR3 sequence is 15 residues long. Germline V CDR1 and CDR2: SGHTA, FQGTGA. The chain's CDR3 is CASSQGQVPNSPLHF. The CDR3 DNA reads as TGTGCCAGCAGCCAAGGACAGGTCCCCAATTCACCCCTCCACTTT.

The V and J genes are TRBV11-3 and TRBJ1-2, with D perhaps matching TRBD1 (5 bases). The CDR3 runs 14 residues. CDR1 is SGHNT, CDR2 YENEEA, per germline. V was shortened by 1 base and J by 8 bases, with 14 bases between the two germline ends. CDR3 bases: TGTGCCAGCAGCTTAGGGAGACGGGGGGAAGGCTACACCTTC. This translates into CASSLGRRGEGYTF.

The V call is TRBV7-3, the J call TRBJ1-1; the D gene is possibly TRBD1 (5 bases). Germline CDR1 reads SGHTA; CDR2 reads FQGTGA. The CDR3 length is 16 residues. Trimming cost V 0 bases and J 3 bases, with 14 bases left between them. The CDR3 sequence is CASSLTGLGGDTEAFF. The CDR3 coding sequence is TGTGCCAGCAGCTTAACGGGGTTAGGAGGGGACACTGAAGCTTTCTTT.

This chain joins TRBV6-5 and TRBJ1-2; D ambiguous. The CDR3 covers 10 residues. Trimming removed 8 bases from V and 7 bases from J, with 8 bases in between. Germline V gene data show CDR1 as MNHEY and CDR2 as SVGAGI. The CDR3 protein is CASLGSGYTF. The CDR3 nucleotides are TGTGCCAGCCTAGGGTCTGGCTACACCTTC.

This chain links TRBV4-2 with TRBJ1-1, with D perhaps matching TRBD1 (6 bases). Looked up from germline, CDR1 is LGHNA and CDR2 is YNFKEQ. V dropped 4 bases and J dropped 3 bases, with 15 bases sitting between them. The CDR3 loop spans 15 amino acids. CDR3 sequence (DNA): TGTGCCAGCAGCCCGGAGAGGGGGAGGGACACTGAAGCTTTCTTT. It encodes CASSPERGRDTEAFF.

The rearrangement links TRBV30 to TRBJ1-3; unclear D gene. Deletions cut 6 bases from V and 6 bases from J, with 6 bases between. The CDR3 spans 10 residues. Germline lookup yields CDR1 GTSNPN and CDR2 SVGIG (reference sequence). The CDR3 DNA reads TGTGCCTGCAGGAAAAACACCATATATTTT. Protein product: CACRKNTIYF.

The DNA for the CDR3 is TGTGCCAGCGGCGGACAACTCCAAGAGACCCAGTACTTC. This encodes CASGGQLQETQYF. J is TRBJ2-5 and V is TRBV14; weak D call: TRBD1 (5 bases). The ends were cut back, 8 bases at V and 1 base at J, with 11 bases in the middle. The CDR3 contains 13 residues. The germline V gene encodes CDR1 SGHDN and CDR2 FVKESK.

This chain connects TRBV4-3 to TRBJ2-1, with D maybe TRBD2 (6 bases). V was clipped by 0 bases and J by 5 bases, with 23 bases between them. Per germline, CDR1 LGHNA and CDR2 YSLEER. The CDR3 runs to 19 residues. The CDR3 bases are TGCGCCAGCAGCCAAGATCCCCCCCTCTCTCAAAGACTAGACAATGAGCAGTTCTTC. This translates into CASSQDPPLSQRLDNEQFF.

The chain recombines TRBV27 with TRBJ1-6; D remains ambiguous. CDR3 length: 15 amino acids. Trimming left V 1 base short and J 9 bases short, with 13 bases between. Looked up from germline, CDR1 is MNHEY and CDR2 is SMNVEV (reference sequence). CDR3 DNA sequence: TGTGCCAGCAGTTTATTCCGCCCCGAAACTTCACCCCTCCACTTT. Protein product: CASSLFRPETSPLHF.

The rearrangement joins TRBV5-8 to TRBJ1-5, with a possible D match to TRBD1 (6 bases). V was clipped by 0 bases and J by 9 bases, with 13 bases between them. Germline values: CDR1 SGHTS, CDR2 YDEGEE. The CDR3 is 14 residues long. This CDR3 is CASSLGGGGWPQHF. DNA of the CDR3: TGTGCCAGCAGCTTGGGGGGCGGGGGCTGGCCCCAGCATTTT.

V is TRBV5-1 and J is TRBJ1-2; 8 positions agree with TRBD1. Germline V lookup: CDR1 SGHRS, CDR2 YFSETQ. The CDR3 is made up of 14 amino acids. V lost 4 bases and J lost 5; bases outside the gene matches: 7. The CDR3 region has the DNA TGCGCCAGCAGCGGCGGGACAGGAGTGTATGGCTACACCTTC. Protein product: CASSGGTGVYGYTF.

This rearrangement joins TRBV27 to TRBJ1-4; the D is unclear. The CDR3 is made up of 14 amino acids. The germline V and J ends were trimmed by 0 bases and 8 bases, with 10 bases remaining between them. Germline CDR1 and CDR2: MNHEY and SMNVEV (reference sequence). The CDR3 reads CASSLSRADEKLFF. The CDR3 nucleotides read TGTGCCAGCAGTTTATCGAGGGCTGACGAAAAACTGTTTTTT.

The V call is TRBV5-8, the J call TRBJ1-5; TRBD1 is a possible D gene (5 bases). Germline V gene data show CDR1 as SGHTS and CDR2 as YDEGEE. The CDR3 sequence is 15 residues long. Trimming pared 3 bases from V and 1 base from J, leaving 11 bases between. CDR3 nucleotides: TGTGCCAGCAGCTCCAGGGTCGGGAGCAATCAGCCCCAGCATTTT. The encoded protein is CASSSRVGSNQPQHF.

The V call is TRBV6-5, the J call TRBJ1-6; D is unresolved. V lost 2 bases to trimming and J lost 8 bases, with 7 bases between them. Germline values: CDR1 MNHEY, CDR2 SVGAGI. This CDR3 region has 13 residues. As DNA, the CDR3 is TGTGCCAGCAGTTACCGAAGGGATTCACCCCTCCACTTT. This gives the protein CASSYRRDSPLHF.

The chain combines TRBV4-2 with TRBJ2-1, with 9 positions matching TRBD2. The CDR3 spans 17 residues. CDR1 LGHNA and CDR2 YNFKEQ come from the germline V gene. Germline trimming cut 1 base from V and 2 bases from J; bases unmatched to any gene: 6. CDR3 sequence (DNA): TGTGCCAGCAGCCAAGGAGCGGCTAGCGGGACCTACAATGAGCAGTTCTTC. Protein sequence: CASSQGAASGTYNEQFF.

The J gene is TRBJ2-1, the V gene TRBV19; 9 bases map to TRBD2. The CDR3 has 17 amino acids. In germline, CDR1 is LNHDA, CDR2 SQIVND (reference sequence). With V trimmed by 4 bases and J by 7 bases, 14 bases remained unmatched. CDR3 nucleotide sequence: TGTGCCAGTAGTAGTTCCGGCGGGAGGGCCTTAACGAATGAGCAGTTCTTC. Its translation is CASSSSGGRALTNEQFF.